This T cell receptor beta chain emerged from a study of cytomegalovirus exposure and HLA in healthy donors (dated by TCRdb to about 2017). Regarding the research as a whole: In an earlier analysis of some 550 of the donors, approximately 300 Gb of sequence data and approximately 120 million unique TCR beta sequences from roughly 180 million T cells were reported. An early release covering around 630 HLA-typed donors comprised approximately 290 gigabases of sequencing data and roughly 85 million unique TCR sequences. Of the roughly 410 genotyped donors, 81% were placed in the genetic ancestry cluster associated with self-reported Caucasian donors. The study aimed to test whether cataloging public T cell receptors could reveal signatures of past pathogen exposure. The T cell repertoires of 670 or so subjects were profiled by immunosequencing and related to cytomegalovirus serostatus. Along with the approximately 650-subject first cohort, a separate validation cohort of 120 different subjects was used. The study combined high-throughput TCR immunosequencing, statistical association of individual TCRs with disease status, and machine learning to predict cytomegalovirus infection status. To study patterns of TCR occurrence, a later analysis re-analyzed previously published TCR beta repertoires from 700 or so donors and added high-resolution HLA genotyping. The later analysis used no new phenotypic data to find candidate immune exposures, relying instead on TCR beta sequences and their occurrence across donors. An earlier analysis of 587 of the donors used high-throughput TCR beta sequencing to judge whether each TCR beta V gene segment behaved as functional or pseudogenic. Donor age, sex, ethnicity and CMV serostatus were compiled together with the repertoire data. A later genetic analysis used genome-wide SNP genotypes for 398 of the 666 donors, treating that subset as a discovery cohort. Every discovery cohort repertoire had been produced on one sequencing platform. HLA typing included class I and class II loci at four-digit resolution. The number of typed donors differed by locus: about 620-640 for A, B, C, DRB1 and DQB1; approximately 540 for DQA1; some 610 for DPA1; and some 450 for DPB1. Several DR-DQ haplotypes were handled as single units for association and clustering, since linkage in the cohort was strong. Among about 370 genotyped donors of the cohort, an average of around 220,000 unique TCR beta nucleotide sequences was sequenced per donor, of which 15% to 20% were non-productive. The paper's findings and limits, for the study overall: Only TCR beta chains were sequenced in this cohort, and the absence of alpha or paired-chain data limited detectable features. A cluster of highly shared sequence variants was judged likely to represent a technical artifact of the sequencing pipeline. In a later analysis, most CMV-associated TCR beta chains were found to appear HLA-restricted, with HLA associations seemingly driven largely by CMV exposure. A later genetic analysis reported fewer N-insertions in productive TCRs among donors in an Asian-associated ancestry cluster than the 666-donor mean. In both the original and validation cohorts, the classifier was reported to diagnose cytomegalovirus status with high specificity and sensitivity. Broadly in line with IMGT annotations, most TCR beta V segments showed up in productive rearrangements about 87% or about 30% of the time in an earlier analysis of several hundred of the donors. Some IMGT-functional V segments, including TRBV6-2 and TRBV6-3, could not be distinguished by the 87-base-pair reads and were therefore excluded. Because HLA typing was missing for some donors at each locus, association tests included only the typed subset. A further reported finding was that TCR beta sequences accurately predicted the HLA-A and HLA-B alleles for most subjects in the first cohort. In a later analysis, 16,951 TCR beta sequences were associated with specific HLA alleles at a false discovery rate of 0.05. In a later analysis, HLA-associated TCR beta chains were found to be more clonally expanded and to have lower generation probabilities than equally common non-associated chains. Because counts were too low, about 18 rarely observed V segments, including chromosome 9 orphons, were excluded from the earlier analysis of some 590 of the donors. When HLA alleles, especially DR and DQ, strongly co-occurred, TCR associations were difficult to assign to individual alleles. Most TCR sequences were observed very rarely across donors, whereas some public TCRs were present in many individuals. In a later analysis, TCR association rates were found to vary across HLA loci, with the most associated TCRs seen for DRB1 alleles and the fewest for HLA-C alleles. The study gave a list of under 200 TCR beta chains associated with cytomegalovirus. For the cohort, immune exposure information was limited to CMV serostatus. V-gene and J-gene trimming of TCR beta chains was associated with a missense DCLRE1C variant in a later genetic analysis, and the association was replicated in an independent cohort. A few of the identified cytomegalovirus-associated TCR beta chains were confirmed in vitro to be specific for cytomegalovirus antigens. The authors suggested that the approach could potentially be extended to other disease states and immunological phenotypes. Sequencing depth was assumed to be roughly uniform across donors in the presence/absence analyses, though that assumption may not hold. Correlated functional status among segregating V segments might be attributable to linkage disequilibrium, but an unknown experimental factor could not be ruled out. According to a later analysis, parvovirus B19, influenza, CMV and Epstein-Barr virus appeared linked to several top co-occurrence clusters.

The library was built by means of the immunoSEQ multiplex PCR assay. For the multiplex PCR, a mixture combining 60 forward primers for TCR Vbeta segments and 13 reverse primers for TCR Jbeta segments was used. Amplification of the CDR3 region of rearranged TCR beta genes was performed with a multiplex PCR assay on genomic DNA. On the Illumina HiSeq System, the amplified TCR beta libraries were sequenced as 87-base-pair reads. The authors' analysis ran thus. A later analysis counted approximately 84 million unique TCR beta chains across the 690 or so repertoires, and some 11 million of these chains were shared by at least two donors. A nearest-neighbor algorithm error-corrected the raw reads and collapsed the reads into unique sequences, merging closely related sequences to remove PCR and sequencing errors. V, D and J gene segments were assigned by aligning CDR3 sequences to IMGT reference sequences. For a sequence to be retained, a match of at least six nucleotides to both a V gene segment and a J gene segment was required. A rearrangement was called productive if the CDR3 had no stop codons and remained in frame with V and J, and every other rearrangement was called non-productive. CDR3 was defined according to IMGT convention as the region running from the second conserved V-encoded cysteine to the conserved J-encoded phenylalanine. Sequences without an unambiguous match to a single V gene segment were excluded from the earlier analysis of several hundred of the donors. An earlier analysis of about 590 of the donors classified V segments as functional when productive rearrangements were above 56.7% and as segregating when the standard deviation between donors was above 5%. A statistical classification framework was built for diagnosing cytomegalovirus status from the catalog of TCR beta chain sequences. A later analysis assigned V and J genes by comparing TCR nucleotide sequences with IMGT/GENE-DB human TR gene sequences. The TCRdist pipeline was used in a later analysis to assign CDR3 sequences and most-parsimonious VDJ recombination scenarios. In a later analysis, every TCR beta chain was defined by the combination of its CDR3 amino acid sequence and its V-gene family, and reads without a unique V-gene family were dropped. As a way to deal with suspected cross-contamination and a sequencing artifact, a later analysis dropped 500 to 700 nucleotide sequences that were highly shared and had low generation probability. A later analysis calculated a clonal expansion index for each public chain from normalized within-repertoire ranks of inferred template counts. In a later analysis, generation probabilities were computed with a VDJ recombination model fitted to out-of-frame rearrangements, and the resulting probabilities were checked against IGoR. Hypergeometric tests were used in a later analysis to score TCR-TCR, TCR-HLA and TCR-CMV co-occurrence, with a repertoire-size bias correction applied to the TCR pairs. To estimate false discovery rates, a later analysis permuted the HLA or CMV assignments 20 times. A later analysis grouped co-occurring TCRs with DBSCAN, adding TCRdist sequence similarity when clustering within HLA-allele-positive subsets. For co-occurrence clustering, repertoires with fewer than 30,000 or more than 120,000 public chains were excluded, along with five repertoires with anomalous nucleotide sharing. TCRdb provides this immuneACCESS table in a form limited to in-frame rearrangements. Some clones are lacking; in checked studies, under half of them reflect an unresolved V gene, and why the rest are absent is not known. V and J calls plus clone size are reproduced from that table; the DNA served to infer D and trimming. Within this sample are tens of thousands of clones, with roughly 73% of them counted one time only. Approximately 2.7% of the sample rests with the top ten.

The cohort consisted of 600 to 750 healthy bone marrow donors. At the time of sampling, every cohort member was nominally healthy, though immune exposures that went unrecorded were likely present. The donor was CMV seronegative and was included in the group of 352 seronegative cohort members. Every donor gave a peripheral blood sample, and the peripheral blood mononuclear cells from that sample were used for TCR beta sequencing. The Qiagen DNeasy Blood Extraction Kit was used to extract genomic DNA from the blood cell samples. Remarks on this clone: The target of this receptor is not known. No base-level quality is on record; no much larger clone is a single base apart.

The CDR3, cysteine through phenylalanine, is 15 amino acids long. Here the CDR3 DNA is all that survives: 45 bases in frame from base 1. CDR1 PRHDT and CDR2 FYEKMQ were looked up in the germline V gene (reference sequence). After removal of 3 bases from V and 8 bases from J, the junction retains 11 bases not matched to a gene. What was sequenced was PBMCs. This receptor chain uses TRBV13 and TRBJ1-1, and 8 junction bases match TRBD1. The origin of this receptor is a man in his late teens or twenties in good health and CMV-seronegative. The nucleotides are TGTGCCAGCAGCTTTCGCGGACAGGGAAGTAAGGAAGCTTTCTTT. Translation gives CASSFRGQGSKEAFF.